A single sample is the source of the 4 T cell receptor beta chains below, sequenced in a study of Graves' ophthalmopathy and Graves' hyperthyroidism. From RNA, the CDR3 regions of TCR beta chains were amplified and sequenced. The first round was an RT-PCR with HTBI primers, and the second round was a multiplex PCR. TCRdb itself ran the multiplex PCR reads through MiXCR, one entry per CDR3 protein. The sample includes around 470,000 distinct CDR3 sequences, 13% to 15% of them seen just once. Input material: blood. The receptors originated from a woman aged 25 to 45 with Graves' ophthalmopathy.

This clonotype was detected many times. Compared with germline, one end of the junction differs, possibly owing to a read error. The chain joins TRBV19 to TRBJ2-7; 11 bases line up with TRBD2. Germline V gives CDR1 LNHDA, CDR2 SQIVND (reference sequence). CDR3 length: 16 amino acids. For the CDR3, the DNA is TGTGCCAGTAGTATATCAGGGACTAGCGGAGTAGCAGTTCTCCACTTC. This encodes CASSISGTSGVAVLHF.

The chain employs TRBV4-1 and TRBJ1-3; no reliable D call. V lost 3 bases and J 2 bases, leaving 5 bases between the germline ends. The CDR3 sequence is 13 residues long. From germline, CDR1 is MGHRA and CDR2 YSYEKL. The CDR3: CASSQAAGNTIYF. CDR3 DNA: TGCGCCAGCAGCCAGGCGGCTGGAAACACCATATATTTT.

The table lists this clonotype with many counts. This CDR3 reads CASSLEVGGTEAFF. The CDR3 region has the DNA TGTGCCAGCAGCTTGGAGGTAGGCGGGACTGAAGCTTTCTTT. The rearrangement uses TRBV5-5 and TRBJ1-1; D is uncertain. This CDR3 contains 14 residues. Trimming took 0 bases from V and 5 from J, leaving 11 bases between them. Germline V gene sequence: CDR1 SGHKS, CDR2 YYEKEE (reference sequence).

This clonotype was observed many times. The chain combines TRBV7-2 with TRBJ1-6, with 8 bases fitting TRBD1. Germline CDR1 is SGHTA and CDR2 is FQGNSA. J was trimmed by 6 bases and V by 2 bases; bases with no gene match: 3. CDR3 length equals 15 residues. The CDR3 DNA follows: TGTGCCAGCAGCTTACAGGGGGCCAGTAATTCACCCCTCCACTTT. It is translated as CASSLQGASNSPLHF.